The 5 T cell receptor beta chains in this list originate from one sample, sequenced in a study of graft-versus-host responses after intestinal transplantation. No antigen has been identified for these receptors. The data were produced by immunoSEQ multiplex PCR, yet TCRdb's version contains in-frame clones alone and is incomplete. Of over 85,000 clones in the sample, about 94% were seen once. Material: unstimulated CD4+ T cells sorted from spleen or lymph node cells, obtained before transplant. Receptors originate from a human donor who was the organ donor for an intestinal transplant.

The V and J genes are TRBV28 and TRBJ1-2, with no clear D. The V end lost 3 bases, the J end lost 8 bases, and 7 bases lay between the germline ends. This CDR3 spans 11 amino acids. Germline V gene sequence: CDR1 MDHEN, CDR2 SYDVKM. CDR3 amino acids: CASSFSRGYTF. CDR3 nucleotide sequence: TGTGCCAGCAGTTTCAGCCGCGGCTACACCTTC.

In its sample, this clone was seen once. This chain uses TRBV7-3 with TRBJ1-3, with a weak D call TRBD1 (5 bases). The CDR3 is made up of 14 amino acids. Deletions cut 3 bases from V and 6 bases from J, with 12 bases between. CDR1 is SGHTA and CDR2 is FQGTGA in the germline V gene. CDR3 nucleotides: TGTGCCAGCAGCTTTAATGGGGGTGCAAACACCATATATTTT. Residues: CASSFNGGANTIYF.

This chain joins TRBV5-1 and TRBJ2-5; tentative D call: TRBD1 (6 bases). This CDR3 is built from 17 residues. Looked up from germline, CDR1 is SGHRS and CDR2 is YFSETQ. V lost 0 bases to trimming and J lost 2 bases, with 17 bases between them. The CDR3 DNA is TGCGCCAGCAGCTTGGGTGAAAGGGACATCCGACAAGAGACCCAGTACTTC. Protein sequence: CASSLGERDIRQETQYF.

J is TRBJ2-5 and V is TRBV14; 12 nucleotides line up with TRBD2. Germline CDR1 reads SGHDN; CDR2 reads FVKESK. The J segment lost 3 bases and the V segment lost 2 bases, leaving 4 bases of the junction unmatched. The CDR3 is 16 amino acids. CDR3 protein: CASSQWRLAGEETQYF. In DNA form, the CDR3 reads TGTGCCAGCAGCCAATGGCGACTAGCGGGGGAAGAGACCCAGTACTTC.

The V and J genes are TRBV9 and TRBJ2-3; D not resolved. From germline, CDR1 is SGDLS and CDR2 YYNGEE. V was shortened by 3 bases and J by 6 bases, with 11 bases between the two germline ends. There are 13 residues in the CDR3. The chain's CDR3 is CASSDKNADTQYF. The CDR3 DNA sequence: TGTGCCAGCAGCGATAAAAACGCGGATACGCAGTATTTT.